The present T cell receptor beta chain was sequenced within a study of T cells of healthy individuals. TCRdb re-called the 5' RACE reads through MiXCR, storing one row per CDR3 protein. This table has tens of thousands of distinct CDR3 sequences, 15% to 20% appearing once. The germline V gene has CDR1 SGHRS and CDR2 YFSETQ. V gave up 3 bases and J gave up 2 bases, with 18 bases separating them. The CDR3 is 16 residues long. The table lists this clonotype with many counts. The sequence came from a human donor in good health. The chain employs TRBV5-1 and TRBJ2-7; a possible D gene is TRBD1 (6 bases). The CDR3 protein is CASSSLGQGPAYEQYF. For the CDR3, the DNA is TGCGCCAGCAGCTCTCTGGGCCAGGGGCCCGCCTACGAGCAGTACTTC.